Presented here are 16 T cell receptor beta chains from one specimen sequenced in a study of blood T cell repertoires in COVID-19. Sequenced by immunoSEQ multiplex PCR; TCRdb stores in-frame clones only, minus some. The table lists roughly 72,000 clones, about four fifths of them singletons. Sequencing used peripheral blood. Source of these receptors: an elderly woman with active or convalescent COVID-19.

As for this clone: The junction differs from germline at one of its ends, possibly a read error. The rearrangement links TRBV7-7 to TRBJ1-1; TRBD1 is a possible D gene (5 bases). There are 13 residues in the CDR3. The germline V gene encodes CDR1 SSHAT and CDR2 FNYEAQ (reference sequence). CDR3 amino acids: CASSSGLNTEAFF. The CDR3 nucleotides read TGTGCTAGCAGCTCAGGGCTGAACACTGAAGCTTTCTTT.

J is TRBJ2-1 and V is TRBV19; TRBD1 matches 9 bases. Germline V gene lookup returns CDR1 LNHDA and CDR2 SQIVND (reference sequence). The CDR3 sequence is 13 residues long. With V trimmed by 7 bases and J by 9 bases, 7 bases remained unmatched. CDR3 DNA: TGTGCCAGTATCGTGACAGGGGGTAGTGAGCAGTTCTTC. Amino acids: CASIVTGGSEQFF.

This CDR3 reads CGVRDSSTGELFF. CDR3 nucleotides: TGTGGGGTCCGGGACAGTTCAACCGGGGAGCTGTTTTTT. This chain uses TRBV6-5 with TRBJ2-2; TRBD1 matches at 7 bases. Germline V gene sequence: CDR1 MNHEY, CDR2 SVGAGI. The CDR3 extends over 13 amino acids.

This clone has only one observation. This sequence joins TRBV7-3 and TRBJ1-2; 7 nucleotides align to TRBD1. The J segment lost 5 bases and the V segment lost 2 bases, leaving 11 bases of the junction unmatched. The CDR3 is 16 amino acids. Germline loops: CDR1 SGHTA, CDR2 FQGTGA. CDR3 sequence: CASSLQATGYPYGYTF. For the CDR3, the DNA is TGTGCCAGCAGCTTACAGGCGACAGGGTACCCTTATGGCTACACCTTC.

As DNA, the CDR3 is TGTGCCAGCAGCGTCGGTTTGGGGGGGCCCCTTGATGAAAAACTGTTTTTT. Amino acids: CASSVGLGGPLDEKLFF. This sequence joins TRBV9 and TRBJ1-4; a possible D gene is TRBD1 (6 bases). V lost 2 bases to trimming and J lost 6 bases, with 20 bases between them. This CDR3 comprises 17 residues. Germline CDR1 and CDR2: SGDLS and YYNGEE. Variable domain in full (rest from reference TRBV9 and TRBJ1-4): DSGVTQTPKHLITATGQRVTLRCSPRSGDLSVYWYQQSLDQGLQFLIQYYNGEERAKGNILERFSAQQFPDLHSELNLSSLELGDSALYFCASSVGLGGPLDEKLFFGSGTQLSVL.

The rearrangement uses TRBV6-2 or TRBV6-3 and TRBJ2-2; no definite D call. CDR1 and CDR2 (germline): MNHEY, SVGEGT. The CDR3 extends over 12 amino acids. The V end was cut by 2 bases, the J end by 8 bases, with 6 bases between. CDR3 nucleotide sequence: TGTGCCAGCAGTTACGATACAGGGGAGCTGTTTTTT. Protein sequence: CASSYDTGELFF.

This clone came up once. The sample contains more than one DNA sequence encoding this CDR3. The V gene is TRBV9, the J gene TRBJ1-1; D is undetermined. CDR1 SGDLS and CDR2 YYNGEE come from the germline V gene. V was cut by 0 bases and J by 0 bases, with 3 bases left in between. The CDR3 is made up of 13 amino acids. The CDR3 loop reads CASSVDLNTEAFF. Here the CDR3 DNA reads TGTGCCAGCAGCGTAGACTTGAACACTGAAGCTTTCTTT. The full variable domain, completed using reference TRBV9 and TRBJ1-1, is DSGVTQTPKHLITATGQRVTLRCSPRSGDLSVYWYQQSLDQGLQFLIQYYNGEERAKGNILERFSAQQFPDLHSELNLSSLELGDSALYFCASSVDLNTEAFFGQGTRLTVV.

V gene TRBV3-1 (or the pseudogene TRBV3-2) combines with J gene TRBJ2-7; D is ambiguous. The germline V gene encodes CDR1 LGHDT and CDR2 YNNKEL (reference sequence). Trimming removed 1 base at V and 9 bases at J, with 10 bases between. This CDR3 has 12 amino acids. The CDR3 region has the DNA TGTGCCAGCAGCCAAGTTCAGGCGAGGCAGTACTTC. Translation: CASSQVQARQYF.

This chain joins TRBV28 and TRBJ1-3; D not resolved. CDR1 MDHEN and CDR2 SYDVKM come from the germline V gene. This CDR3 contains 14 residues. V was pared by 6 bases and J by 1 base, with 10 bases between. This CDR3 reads CASRPRESGNTIYF. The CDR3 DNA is TGTGCCAGCAGACCACGCGAATCTGGAAACACCATATATTTT.

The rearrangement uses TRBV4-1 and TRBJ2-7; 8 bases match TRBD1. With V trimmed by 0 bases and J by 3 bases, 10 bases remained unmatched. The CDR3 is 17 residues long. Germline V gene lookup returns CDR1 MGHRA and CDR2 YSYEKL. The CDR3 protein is CASSQDLAQGGFYEQYF. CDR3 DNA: TGCGCCAGCAGCCAAGATTTAGCACAGGGGGGTTTCTACGAGCAGTACTTC.

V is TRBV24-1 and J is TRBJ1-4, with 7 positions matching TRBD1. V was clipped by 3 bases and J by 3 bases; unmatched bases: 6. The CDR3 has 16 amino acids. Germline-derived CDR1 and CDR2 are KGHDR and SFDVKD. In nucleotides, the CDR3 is TGTGCCACCAGTGATGGGACACAGGGGTCTAATGAAAAACTGTTTTTT. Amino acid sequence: CATSDGTQGSNEKLFF.

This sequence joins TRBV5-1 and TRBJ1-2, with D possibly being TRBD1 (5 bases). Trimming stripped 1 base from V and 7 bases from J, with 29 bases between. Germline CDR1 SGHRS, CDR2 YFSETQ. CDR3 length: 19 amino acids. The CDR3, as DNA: TGCGCCAGCAGCTTGCAGGCAGTCGGGGGACCTACGGGACTGAGTGGCTACACCTTC. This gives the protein CASSLQAVGGPTGLSGYTF. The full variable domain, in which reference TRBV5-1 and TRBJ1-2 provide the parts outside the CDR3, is KAGVTQTPRYLIKTRGQQVTLSCSPISGHRSVSWYQQTPGQGLQFLFEYFSETQRNKGNFPGRFSGRQFSNSRSEMNVSTLELGDSALYLCASSLQAVGGPTGLSGYTFGSGTRLTVV.

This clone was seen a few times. The CDR3 region is CASRGNRAEQFF. In nucleotides, the CDR3 is TGTGCCAGCAGGGGAAACAGGGCTGAGCAGTTCTTC. The chain employs TRBV6-5 and TRBJ2-1; maybe TRBD1 (6 bases). V lost 6 bases, J lost 9 bases, and 12 bases lay in between. CDR1 is MNHEY and CDR2 is SVGAGI in the germline V gene. This CDR3 spans 12 amino acids.

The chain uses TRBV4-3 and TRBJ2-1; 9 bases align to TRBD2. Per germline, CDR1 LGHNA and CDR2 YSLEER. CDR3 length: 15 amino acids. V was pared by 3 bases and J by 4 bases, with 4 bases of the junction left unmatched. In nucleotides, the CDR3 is TGCGCCAGCAGCCATATAGCGGGAGTTTACAATGAGCAGTTCTTC. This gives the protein CASSHIAGVYNEQFF.

CDR3 loop: CASSLRGDRGNQPQHF. The DNA for the CDR3 is TGTGCCAGTAGTCTCAGAGGGGACAGGGGCAATCAGCCCCAGCATTTT. This chain uses TRBV19 with TRBJ1-5, with 9 bases that match TRBD1. Looked up from germline, CDR1 is LNHDA and CDR2 is SQIVND (reference sequence). The trim removed 5 bases at V and 2 bases at J, leaving 7 bases unmatched. The length of the CDR3 is 16 residues.

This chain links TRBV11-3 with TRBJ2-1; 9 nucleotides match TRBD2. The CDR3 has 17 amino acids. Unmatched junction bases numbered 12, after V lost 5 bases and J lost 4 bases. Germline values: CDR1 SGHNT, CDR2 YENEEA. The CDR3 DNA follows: TGTGCCAGCAGCACACTAGTAGGCGGGGGGGGATACAATGAGCAGTTCTTC. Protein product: CASSTLVGGGGYNEQFF.